A selection of T cell receptor beta chains follows, all from one sample in a study of early T cells in non-severe SARS-CoV-2 infection. TCRdb re-called the 5' RACE reads through MiXCR, storing one row per CDR3 protein. The table includes 66,000 or so distinct CDR3 sequences, about 13% detected once. Sequencing was carried out using whole blood. The origin of the receptors is an adult who was a healthcare worker with PCR-confirmed SARS-CoV-2 infection or an uninfected control (not recorded which). Both conserved end residues are part of each CDR3. The D gene is left open where the match is weak. Some rows have no size entry. The others give once, few or many, or a class for an expanded clone.

D: TRBD1
V: TRBV6-6
size: few
J: TRBJ2-7
DNA: TGTGCCAGCAGAGACGACAGGGGCTACGAGCAGTACTTC
CDR3: CASRDDRGYEQYF

D: TRBD2
V: TRBV14
size: -
J: TRBJ2-5
DNA: TGTGCCAGCAGCCAAGTTCTAGCGGGAGGGGAGACCCAGTACTTC
CDR3: CASSQVLAGGETQYF

D: -
V: TRBV20-1
size: many
J: TRBJ2-1
DNA: TGCAGTGCTAGAGCCGGGAAGTTTCAGAATGAGCAGTTCTTC
CDR3: CSARAGKFQNEQFF

D: TRBD1
V: TRBV29-1
size: many
J: TRBJ1-2
DNA: TGCAGCGTTTCAGGGGGCGGGGGCTACACCTTC
CDR3: CSVSGGGGYTF

D: -
V: TRBV29-1
size: few
J: TRBJ2-1
DNA: TGCAGCGTTGGACCTCCTCGGGGCCACACGGAGCAGTTCTTC
CDR3: CSVGPPRGHTEQFF

D: -
V: TRBV7-8
size: -
J: TRBJ1-4
DNA: TGTGCCAGCAGCTTTTACAGAGGCGCAACTAATGAAAAACTGTTTTTT
CDR3: CASSFYRGATNEKLFF

D: -
V: TRBV11-2
size: many
J: TRBJ2-3
DNA: TGTGCCAGCAGCTTAACACGGACCGGCGCAGATACGCAGTATTTT
CDR3: CASSLTRTGADTQYF

D: -
V: TRBV9
size: -
J: TRBJ2-5
DNA: TGTGCCAGCAGCGTAGGGGGTGGAGAAGAGACCCAGTACTTC
CDR3: CASSVGGGEETQYF

D: TRBD1
V: TRBV5-1
size: few
J: TRBJ2-7
DNA: TGCGCCAGCAGCTGGAGGACAGGGGTGGAGCAGTACTTC
CDR3: CASSWRTGVEQYF

D: -
V: TRBV12-3/TRBV12-4
size: -
J: TRBJ1-5
DNA: TGTGCCAGCAGTTTAGCGGGCGGCAAAGGGGATCAGCCCCAGCATTTT
CDR3: CASSLAGGKGDQPQHF

D: TRBD1
V: TRBV15
size: -
J: TRBJ1-6
DNA: TGTGCCACCAGCAACGGACAGGGGGATTCACCCCTCCACTTT
CDR3: CATSNGQGDSPLHF

D: TRBD2
V: TRBV24-1
size: -
J: TRBJ2-2
DNA: TGTGCCACCAGTGATCCCGGGACTACCACCGGGGAGCTGTTTTTT
CDR3: CATSDPGTTTGELFF

D: TRBD2
V: TRBV6-2/TRBV6-3
size: -
J: TRBJ2-1
DNA: TGTGCCAGCAGACAACTAGCGGGAGCAGGTGAGCAGTTCTTC
CDR3: CASRQLAGAGEQFF

D: TRBD2
V: TRBV29-1
size: many
J: TRBJ2-7
DNA: TGCAGCGTTGAAGATGCGGGACTAGGTTACGAGCAGTACTTC
CDR3: CSVEDAGLGYEQYF

D: TRBD2
V: TRBV7-6
size: many
J: TRBJ2-1
DNA: TGTGCCAGCAGCTCATACACGTCACGAGCGGGATTCTCCTACAATGAGCAGTTCTTC
CDR3: CASSSYTSRAGFSYNEQFF

D: TRBD2
V: TRBV29-1
size: few
J: TRBJ2-5
DNA: TGCAGCGTTGATGGGACCACTAGCGGGAGGAAAGAGACCCAGTACTTC
CDR3: CSVDGTTSGRKETQYF

D: TRBD1
V: TRBV29-1
size: few
J: TRBJ2-5
DNA: TGCAGCGTCCAGGGGACAGGGGGGAAGACCCAGTACTTC
CDR3: CSVQGTGGKTQYF

D: -
V: TRBV12-3/TRBV12-4
size: few
J: TRBJ1-2
DNA: TGTGCCAGTTTCGACCTGGCCCTCCCGCGCTACACCTTC
CDR3: CASFDLALPRYTF

D: TRBD1
V: TRBV5-1
size: -
J: TRBJ2-1
DNA: TGCGCCAGCAGCTTCCGGGACAGTGGGAATGAGCAGTTCTTC
CDR3: CASSFRDSGNEQFF

D: -
V: TRBV20-1
size: many
J: TRBJ2-3
DNA: TGCAGTGCTAGAGAGAACCCATTAGTCACAGATACGCAGTATTTT
CDR3: CSARENPLVTDTQYF

D: TRBD1
V: TRBV27
size: many
J: TRBJ1-1
DNA: TGTGCCAGCAGTTTATTGCCAGGGGGCACTGAAGCTTTCTTT
CDR3: CASSLLPGGTEAFF

D: -
V: TRBV29-1
size: many
J: TRBJ1-4
DNA: TGCAGCGTAATTCCTCCAGATAATGAAAAACTGTTTTTT
CDR3: CSVIPPDNEKLFF

D: -
V: TRBV29-1
size: -
J: TRBJ2-7
DNA: TGCAGCGCCTCTTCCGGGACACAGTACAGCGAGCAGTACTTC
CDR3: CSASSGTQYSEQYF

D: TRBD2
V: TRBV20-1
size: few
J: TRBJ2-7
DNA: TGCAGTGCTAGAGATAGGACTAGCGGGAGTTACGAGCAGTACTTC
CDR3: CSARDRTSGSYEQYF

D: -
V: TRBV27
size: -
J: TRBJ2-6
DNA: TGTGCCAGCCTGAGCTCTGGGGCCAACGTCCTGACTTTC
CDR3: CASLSSGANVLTF

D: -
V: TRBV12-5
size: many
J: TRBJ2-1
DNA: TGTGCTAGTGGCTCCCCGTCGGCCTCCTACAATGAGCAGTTCTTC
CDR3: CASGSPSASYNEQFF

D: TRBD1
V: TRBV28
size: few
J: TRBJ1-5
DNA: TGTGCCAGCAGTTTAAAACCAGGGGGGATTTCCAATCAGCCCCAGCATTTT
CDR3: CASSLKPGGISNQPQHF

D: -
V: TRBV20-1
size: many
J: TRBJ1-5
DNA: TGCAGTGCTAGCTCAGGCCCCTCAAGATATAGCAATCAGCCCCAGCATTTT
CDR3: CSASSGPSRYSNQPQHF

D: -
V: TRBV20-1
size: -
J: TRBJ2-5
DNA: TGCAGTGTAGTTCCTAGCGCCTCCCAAGAGACCCAGTACTTC
CDR3: CSVVPSASQETQYF

D: -
V: TRBV29-1
size: many
J: TRBJ2-3
DNA: TGCAGCGTTGGGCCAAGTTCCACAGATACGCAGTATTTT
CDR3: CSVGPSSTDTQYF

D: TRBD1
V: TRBV5-4
size: many
J: TRBJ2-1
DNA: TGTGCCAGCAGCAGACGGACAGGGATGGTCGGTGAGCAGTTCTTC
CDR3: CASSRRTGMVGEQFF

D: -
V: TRBV5-1
size: -
J: TRBJ2-1
DNA: TGCGCCAGCAGCCGATCTTATCGGAGCGGTACTTGGGGAGGTGAGCAGTTCTTC
CDR3: CASSRSYRSGTWGGEQFF

D: TRBD1
V: TRBV18
size: -
J: TRBJ1-6
DNA: TGTGCCAGCTCATCGTTGGGGACAGGCGAGAATTCACCCCTCCACTTT
CDR3: CASSSLGTGENSPLHF

D: -
V: TRBV11-2
size: many
J: TRBJ2-1
DNA: TGTGCCAGCAGCTTAAGAGGGACCAGTATCCTACATGAGCAGTTCTTC
CDR3: CASSLRGTSILHEQFF

D: -
V: TRBV16
size: -
J: TRBJ2-3
DNA: TGTGCCAGCAGCCAGGGGACCCGCACAGATACGCAGTATTTT
CDR3: CASSQGTRTDTQYF

D: -
V: TRBV5-1
size: -
J: TRBJ1-2
DNA: TGCGCCAGCAGCTTGGGACAGGCCGGATATGGCTACACCTTC
CDR3: CASSLGQAGYGYTF

D: -
V: TRBV14
size: -
J: TRBJ2-1
DNA: TGTGCCAGCAGCGATTCCCATGAGCAGTTCTTC
CDR3: CASSDSHEQFF

D: TRBD2
V: TRBV20-1
size: many
J: TRBJ2-3
DNA: TGCAGTGCTAGTGGGCTAGCGGGAGTTGATACGCAGTATTTT
CDR3: CSASGLAGVDTQYF

D: -
V: TRBV4-1
size: few
J: TRBJ2-2
DNA: TGCGCCAGCAGCCCCCGGGACGGGCTGACCGGGGAGCTGTTTTTT
CDR3: CASSPRDGLTGELFF

D: -
V: TRBV6-2/TRBV6-3
size: -
J: TRBJ1-5
DNA: TGTGCCAGCAGTGCCCAGGGAGATCTACAGCATTTT
CDR3: CASSAQGDLQHF

D: TRBD2
V: TRBV7-2
size: -
J: TRBJ2-1
DNA: TGTGCCAGCAGCCAAGGACTAGCGGGAGGGGGGCAGTTCTTC
CDR3: CASSQGLAGGGQFF

D: -
V: TRBV2
size: -
J: TRBJ1-4
DNA: TGTGCCAGCAAGACCGGGATCCAGGGGGAAAAACTGTTTTTT
CDR3: CASKTGIQGEKLFF

D: -
V: TRBV29-1
size: few
J: TRBJ1-1
DNA: TGCAGCGTTGCCAACAGAGGGGGGAACACTGAAGCTTTCTTT
CDR3: CSVANRGGNTEAFF

D: -
V: TRBV19
size: few
J: TRBJ1-2
DNA: TGTGCCAGTAGTATTCCTGGCCCGGGCCGTGGCTACACCTTC
CDR3: CASSIPGPGRGYTF

D: TRBD1
V: TRBV19
size: -
J: TRBJ2-7
DNA: TGTGCCAGTAGTATCTCAGGGGGCTCGACCTACGAGCAGTACTTC
CDR3: CASSISGGSTYEQYF

D: TRBD2
V: TRBV29-1
size: -
J: TRBJ2-2
DNA: TGCAGCGTCCGGACTAGCGGAGTCGGGGAGCTGTTTTTT
CDR3: CSVRTSGVGELFF

D: -
V: TRBV5-1
size: many
J: TRBJ2-7
DNA: TGCGCCAGCAGCTTGGCTAGGACGAACTCCTACGAGCAGTACTTC
CDR3: CASSLARTNSYEQYF

D: -
V: TRBV29-1
size: many
J: TRBJ1-1
DNA: TGCAGCGTTTTGACGGGTGAAGCTTTCTTT
CDR3: CSVLTGEAFF

D: -
V: TRBV7-3
size: -
J: TRBJ2-5
DNA: TGTGCCAGCAGCTTAATTGGGGGGCTAGCCCAAGAGACCCAGTACTTC
CDR3: CASSLIGGLAQETQYF

D: -
V: TRBV3-1
size: -
J: TRBJ2-3
DNA: TGTGCCAGCAGACGGGATGGAGTAGGTACGCAGTATTTT
CDR3: CASRRDGVGTQYF

D: -
V: TRBV6-5
size: -
J: TRBJ1-1
DNA: TGTGCCAGCAGCTTAGACGCTGTGAACACTGAAGCTTTCTTT
CDR3: CASSLDAVNTEAFF

D: -
V: TRBV7-3
size: -
J: TRBJ2-1
DNA: TGTGCCAGCAGCTTTAGCAGAGCCAAGTACAATGAGCAGTTCTTC
CDR3: CASSFSRAKYNEQFF

D: -
V: TRBV11-2
size: few
J: TRBJ2-1
DNA: TGTGCCAGCAGTTATAACCGGGACTTCTACAATGAGCAGTTCTTC
CDR3: CASSYNRDFYNEQFF

D: -
V: TRBV12-2
size: few
J: TRBJ2-2
DNA: TGTGCAAGTCGAGACCTACCGGGGGGGGCCACCGGGGAGCTGTTTTTT
CDR3: CASRDLPGGATGELFF

D: -
V: TRBV5-1
size: few
J: TRBJ1-2
DNA: TGCGCCAGCAGCTTGGTAGACAGTACCTATGGCTACACCTTC
CDR3: CASSLVDSTYGYTF

D: -
V: TRBV6-6
size: few
J: TRBJ2-7
DNA: TGTGCCAGCAGCAACCCGGGACAAAAGTACTTC
CDR3: CASSNPGQKYF

D: -
V: TRBV7-2
size: few
J: TRBJ1-6
DNA: TGTGCCAGCACCCCACGCCTGGAGAGGTCACCCCTCCACTTT
CDR3: CASTPRLERSPLHF

D: TRBD1
V: TRBV28
size: -
J: TRBJ2-7
DNA: TGTGCCACCGCCCCAGGACAGGGGACCAACGAGCAGTACTTC
CDR3: CATAPGQGTNEQYF

D: TRBD1
V: TRBV27
size: -
J: TRBJ1-1
DNA: TGTGCCAGCAGACGAGGGGACAGACTTAACACTGAAGCTTTCTTT
CDR3: CASRRGDRLNTEAFF

D: TRBD1
V: TRBV28
size: many
J: TRBJ2-1
DNA: TGTGCCAGCAGCCTAACAGGGGTTATAGGCAATGAGCAGTTCTTC
CDR3: CASSLTGVIGNEQFF